This T cell receptor beta chain originates from a study of PD-L1 blockade in urothelial cancer. Assay used: immunoSEQ multiplex PCR; TCRdb lists only in-frame clones, some missing. This table holds 35,000 or so clones, 65% to 85% found once. Enrolled patients showed locally advanced or metastatic urothelial carcinoma. V was clipped by 2 bases and J by 6 bases, with 9 bases between them. Germline CDR1 SGHDT, CDR2 YYEEEE. The CDR3 has 13 amino acids. Comment on this clone: Antigen: not known.

Broader study findings: Pretreatment TCR clonality in blood under the median foretold superior survival. The study found that durable-benefit patients expanded tumor-associated blood clones more at 3 weeks.

The genes are TRBV5-6 and TRBJ2-1, with a tentative D call TRBD2 (6 bases). The source was PBMCs, collected around atezolizumab (anti-PD-L1) treatment. The TCR sequence derives from a man in his sixties with urothelial cancer. Here the CDR3 reads CASSFLAANEQFF. DNA for the CDR3: TGTGCCAGCAGCTTCTTAGCGGCCAATGAGCAGTTCTTC.